Below, one T cell receptor beta chain is given with its context. Its antigen is still unknown. Primers included in the PCR were 60 Vbeta and 13 Jbeta primers. Original processing methods: Among the unique TCR beta chains that a later analysis counted, about 85 million in all, 9.5 million to 12 million were shared. TCRdb's table, derived via immunoSEQ multiplex PCR, lists solely in-frame clones and lacks some. V, J and clone size reflect that table, while D and trimming were determined from the DNA. The table shows tens of thousands of clones, with approximately 80% occurring only once. This specimen comes from a study of cytomegalovirus exposure and HLA in healthy donors. V lost 1 base, J lost 7 bases, and 7 bases stayed unmatched. Germline V gene sequence: CDR1 LNHDA, CDR2 SQIVND (reference sequence). The CDR3 runs to 15 residues. Study-wide results and limits: Presence/absence analyses took donor sequencing depth as roughly uniform. With high specificity and sensitivity, the classifier reportedly diagnosed cytomegalovirus status. Despite most TCR sequences being rare, some public TCRs occurred in many donors.

The TCR sequence derives from a young man in good health and CMV-seronegative. Specimen: PBMCs. The rearrangement uses TRBV19 and TRBJ2-1; 7 positions match TRBD1. The CDR3 loop reads CASSIAATGTNEQFF. The CDR3 region has the DNA TGTGCCAGTAGTATAGCGGCGACAGGGACGAATGAGCAGTTCTTC.